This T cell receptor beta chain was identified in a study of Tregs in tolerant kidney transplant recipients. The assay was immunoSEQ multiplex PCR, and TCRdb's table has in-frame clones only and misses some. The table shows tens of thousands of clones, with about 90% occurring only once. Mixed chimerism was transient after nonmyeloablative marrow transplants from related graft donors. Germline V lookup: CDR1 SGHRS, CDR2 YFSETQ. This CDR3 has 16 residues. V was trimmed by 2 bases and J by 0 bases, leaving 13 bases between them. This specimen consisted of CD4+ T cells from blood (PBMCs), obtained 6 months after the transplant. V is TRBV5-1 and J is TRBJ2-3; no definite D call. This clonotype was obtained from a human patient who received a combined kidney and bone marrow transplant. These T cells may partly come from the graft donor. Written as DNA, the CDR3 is TGCGCCAGCAGCTTTTTTGGGCATCCTAGCACAGATACGCAGTATTTT. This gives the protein CASSFFGHPSTDTQYF.